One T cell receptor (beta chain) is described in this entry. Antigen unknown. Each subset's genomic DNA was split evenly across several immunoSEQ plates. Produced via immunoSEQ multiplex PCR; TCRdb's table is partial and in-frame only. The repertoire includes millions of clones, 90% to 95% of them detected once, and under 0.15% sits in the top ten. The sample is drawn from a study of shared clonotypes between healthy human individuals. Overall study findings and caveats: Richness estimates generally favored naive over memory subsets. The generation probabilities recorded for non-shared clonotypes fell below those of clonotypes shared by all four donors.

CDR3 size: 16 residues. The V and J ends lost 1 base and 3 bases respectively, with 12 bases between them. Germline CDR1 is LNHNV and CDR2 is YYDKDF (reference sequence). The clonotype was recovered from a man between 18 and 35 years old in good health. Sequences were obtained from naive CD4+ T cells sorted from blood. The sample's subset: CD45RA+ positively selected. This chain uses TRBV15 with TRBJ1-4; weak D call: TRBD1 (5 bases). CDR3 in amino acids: CATSRGTGTANEKLFF. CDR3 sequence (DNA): TGTGCCACCAGCAGAGGAACCGGGACGGCTAATGAAAAACTGTTTTTT. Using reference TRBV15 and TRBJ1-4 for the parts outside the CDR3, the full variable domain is DAMVIQNPRYQVTQFGKPVTLSCSQTLNHNVMYWYQQKSSQAPKLLFHYYDKDFNNEADTPDNFQSRRPNTSFCFLDIRSPGLGDTAMYLCATSRGTGTANEKLFFGSGTQLSVL.